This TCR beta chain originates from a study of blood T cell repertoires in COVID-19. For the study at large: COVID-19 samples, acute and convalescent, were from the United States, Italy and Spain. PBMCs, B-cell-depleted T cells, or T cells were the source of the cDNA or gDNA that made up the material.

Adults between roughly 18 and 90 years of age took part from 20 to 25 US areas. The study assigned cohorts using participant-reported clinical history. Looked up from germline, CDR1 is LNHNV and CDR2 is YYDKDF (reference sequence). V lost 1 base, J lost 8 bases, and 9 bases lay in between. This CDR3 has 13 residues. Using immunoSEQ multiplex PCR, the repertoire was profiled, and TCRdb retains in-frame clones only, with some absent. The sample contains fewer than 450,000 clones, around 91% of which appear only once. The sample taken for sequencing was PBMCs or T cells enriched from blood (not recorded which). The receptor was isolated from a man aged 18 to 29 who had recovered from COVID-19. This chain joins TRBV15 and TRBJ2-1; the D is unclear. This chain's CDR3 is CATSRGGADEQFF. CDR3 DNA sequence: TGTGCCACCAGCAGAGGCGGAGCCGATGAGCAGTTCTTC. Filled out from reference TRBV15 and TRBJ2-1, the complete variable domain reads DAMVIQNPRYQVTQFGKPVTLSCSQTLNHNVMYWYQQKSSQAPKLLFHYYDKDFNNEADTPDNFQSRRPNTSFCFLDIRSPGLGDTAMYLCATSRGGADEQFFGPGTRLTVL.